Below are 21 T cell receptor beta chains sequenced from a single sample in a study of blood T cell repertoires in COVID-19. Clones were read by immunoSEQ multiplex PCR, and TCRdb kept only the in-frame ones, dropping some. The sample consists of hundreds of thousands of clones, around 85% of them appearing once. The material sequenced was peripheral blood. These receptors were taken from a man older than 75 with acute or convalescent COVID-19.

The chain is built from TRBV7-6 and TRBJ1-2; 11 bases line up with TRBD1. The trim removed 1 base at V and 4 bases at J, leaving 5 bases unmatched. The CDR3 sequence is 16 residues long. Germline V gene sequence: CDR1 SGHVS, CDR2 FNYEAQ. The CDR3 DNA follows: TGTGCCAGCAGCTTAGGGGCCGGGACAGGGGGCTATGGCTACACCTTC. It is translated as CASSLGAGTGGYGYTF.

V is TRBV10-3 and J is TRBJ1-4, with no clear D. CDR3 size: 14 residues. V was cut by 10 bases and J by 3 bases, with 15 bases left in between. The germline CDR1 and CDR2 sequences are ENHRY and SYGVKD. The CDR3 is CATARNEANEKLFF. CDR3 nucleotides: TGTGCCACCGCGCGGAACGAGGCTAATGAAAAACTGTTTTTT.

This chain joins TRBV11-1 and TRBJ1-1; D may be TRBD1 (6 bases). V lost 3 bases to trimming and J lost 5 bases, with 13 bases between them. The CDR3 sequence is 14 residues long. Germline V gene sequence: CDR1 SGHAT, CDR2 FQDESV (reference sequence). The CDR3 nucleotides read TGTGCCAGCAGCTTGTACCTAGGACAGACTGAAGCTTTCTTT. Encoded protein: CASSLYLGQTEAFF.

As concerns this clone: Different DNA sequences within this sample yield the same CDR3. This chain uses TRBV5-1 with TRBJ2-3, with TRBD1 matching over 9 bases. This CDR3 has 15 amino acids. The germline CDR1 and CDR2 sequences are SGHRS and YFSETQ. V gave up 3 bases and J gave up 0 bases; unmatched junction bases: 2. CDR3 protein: CASSSDRGSTDTQYF. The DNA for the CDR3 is TGCGCCAGCAGCTCCGACAGGGGGAGCACAGATACGCAGTATTTT.

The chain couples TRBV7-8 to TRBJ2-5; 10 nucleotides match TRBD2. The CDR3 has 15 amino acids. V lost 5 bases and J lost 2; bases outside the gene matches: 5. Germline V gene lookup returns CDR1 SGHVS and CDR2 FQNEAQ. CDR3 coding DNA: TGTGCCAGCAGCGAACTAGCGGGAATTCAAGAGACCCAGTACTTC. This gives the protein CASSELAGIQETQYF.

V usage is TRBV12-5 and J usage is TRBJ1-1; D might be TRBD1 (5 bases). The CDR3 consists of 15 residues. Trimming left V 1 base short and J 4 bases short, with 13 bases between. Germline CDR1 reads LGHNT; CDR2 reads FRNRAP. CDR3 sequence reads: CASGLGSGMSTEAFF. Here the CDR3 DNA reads TGTGCTAGTGGTTTGGGATCAGGGATGAGCACTGAAGCTTTCTTT.

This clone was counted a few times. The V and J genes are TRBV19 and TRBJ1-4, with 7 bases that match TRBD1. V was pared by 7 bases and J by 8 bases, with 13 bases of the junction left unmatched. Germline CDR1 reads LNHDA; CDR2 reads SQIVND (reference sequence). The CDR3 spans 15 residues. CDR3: CASTPSDRYMEKLFF. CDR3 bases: TGTGCCAGTACCCCCTCGGACAGGTATATGGAAAAACTGTTTTTT.

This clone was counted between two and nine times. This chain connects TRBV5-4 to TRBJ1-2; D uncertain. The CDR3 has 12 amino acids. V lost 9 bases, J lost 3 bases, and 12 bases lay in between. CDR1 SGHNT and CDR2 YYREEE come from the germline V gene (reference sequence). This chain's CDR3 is CATQVGDYGYTF. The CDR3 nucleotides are TGTGCCACCCAGGTCGGGGACTATGGCTACACCTTC.

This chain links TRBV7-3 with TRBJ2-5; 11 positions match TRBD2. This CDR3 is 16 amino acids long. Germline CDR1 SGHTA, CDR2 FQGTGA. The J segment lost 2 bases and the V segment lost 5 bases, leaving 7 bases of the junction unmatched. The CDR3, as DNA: TGTGCCAGCAGCCCCGGGACTAGCGGCTGGCAAGAGACCCAGTACTTC. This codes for CASSPGTSGWQETQYF.

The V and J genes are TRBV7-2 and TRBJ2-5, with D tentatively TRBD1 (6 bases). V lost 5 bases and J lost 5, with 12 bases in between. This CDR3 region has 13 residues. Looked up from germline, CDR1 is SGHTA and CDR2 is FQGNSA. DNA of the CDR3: TGTGCCAGCAGCATAGACAGGCGTGAGACCCAGTACTTC. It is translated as CASSIDRRETQYF.

CDR3 sequence: CASSLKQKPYNEQFF. In DNA, the CDR3 is TGTGCCAGCAGCTTAAAACAGAAGCCCTACAATGAGCAGTTCTTC. The chain joins TRBV7-8 to TRBJ2-1, with D hard to call. The CDR3 runs 15 residues. Trimming took off 2 bases at V and 2 bases at J, with 10 bases between the two ends. Per the germline V gene, CDR1 is SGHVS and CDR2 is FQNEAQ. Combining the CDR3 with reference TRBV7-8 and TRBJ2-1 gives the whole variable domain GAGVSQSPRYKVAKRGQDVALRCDPISGHVSLFWYQQALGQGPEFLTYFQNEAQLDKSGLPSDRFFAERPEGSVSTLKIQRTQQEDSAVYLCASSLKQKPYNEQFFGPGTRLTVL.

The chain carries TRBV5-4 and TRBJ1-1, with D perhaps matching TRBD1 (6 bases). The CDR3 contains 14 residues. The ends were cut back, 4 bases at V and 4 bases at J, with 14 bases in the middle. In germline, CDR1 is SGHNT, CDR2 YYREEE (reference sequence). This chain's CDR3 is CASSQTTGGTEAFF. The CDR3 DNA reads TGTGCCAGCAGCCAGACGACAGGCGGCACTGAAGCTTTCTTT.

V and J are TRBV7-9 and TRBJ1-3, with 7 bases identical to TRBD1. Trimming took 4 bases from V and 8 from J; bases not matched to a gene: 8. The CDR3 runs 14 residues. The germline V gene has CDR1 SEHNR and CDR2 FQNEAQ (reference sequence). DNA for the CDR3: TGTGCCAGCAGCTCCACAGGGGTTTCGGACACCATATATTTT. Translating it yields CASSSTGVSDTIYF. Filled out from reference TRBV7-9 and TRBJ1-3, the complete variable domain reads DTGVSQNPRHKITKRGQNVTFRCDPISEHNRLYWYRQTLGQGPEFLTYFQNEAQLEKSRLLSDRFSAERPKGSFSTLEIQRTEQGDSAMYLCASSSTGVSDTIYFGEGSWLTVV.

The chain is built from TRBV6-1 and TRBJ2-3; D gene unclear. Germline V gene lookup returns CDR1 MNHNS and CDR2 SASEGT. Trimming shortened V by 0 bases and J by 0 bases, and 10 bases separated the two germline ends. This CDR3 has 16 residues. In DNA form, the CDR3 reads TGTGCCAGCAGTGAAGCTCGACATCTAAGCACAGATACGCAGTATTTT. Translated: CASSEARHLSTDTQYF.

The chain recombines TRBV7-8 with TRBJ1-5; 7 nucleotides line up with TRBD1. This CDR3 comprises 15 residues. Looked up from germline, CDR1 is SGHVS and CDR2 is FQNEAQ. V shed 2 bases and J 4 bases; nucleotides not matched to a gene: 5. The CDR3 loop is CASSLRTGSNQPQHF. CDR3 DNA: TGTGCCAGCAGCTTAAGGACAGGCTCAAATCAGCCCCAGCATTTT.

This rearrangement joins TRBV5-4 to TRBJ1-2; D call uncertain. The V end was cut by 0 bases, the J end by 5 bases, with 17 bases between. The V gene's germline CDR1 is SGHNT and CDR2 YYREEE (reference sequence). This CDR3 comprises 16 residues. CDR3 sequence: CASSLADRRSGYGYTF. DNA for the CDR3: TGTGCCAGCAGCTTGGCTGATCGACGTTCAGGATATGGCTACACCTTC.

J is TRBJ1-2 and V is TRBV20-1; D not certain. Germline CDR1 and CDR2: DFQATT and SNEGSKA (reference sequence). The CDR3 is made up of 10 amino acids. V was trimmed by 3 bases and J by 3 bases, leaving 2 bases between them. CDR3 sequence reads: CSASDYGYTF. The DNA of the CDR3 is TGCAGTGCTAGCGACTATGGCTACACCTTC.

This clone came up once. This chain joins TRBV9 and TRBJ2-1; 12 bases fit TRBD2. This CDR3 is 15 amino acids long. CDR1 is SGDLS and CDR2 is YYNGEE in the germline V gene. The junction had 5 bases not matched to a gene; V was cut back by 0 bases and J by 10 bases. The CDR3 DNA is TGTGCCAGCAGCGTAGGACTAGCGGGAGTGTACGAGCAGTTCTTC. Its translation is CASSVGLAGVYEQFF.

The CDR3 loop reads CASSPLNYGYTF. The CDR3 coding sequence is TGTGCCAGCAGCCCTCTGAACTATGGCTACACCTTC. The rearrangement uses TRBV28 and TRBJ1-2; D is unclear. Trimming removed 6 bases at V and 2 bases at J, with 7 bases between. Germline V gene lookup returns CDR1 MDHEN and CDR2 SYDVKM. CDR3 size: 12 residues.

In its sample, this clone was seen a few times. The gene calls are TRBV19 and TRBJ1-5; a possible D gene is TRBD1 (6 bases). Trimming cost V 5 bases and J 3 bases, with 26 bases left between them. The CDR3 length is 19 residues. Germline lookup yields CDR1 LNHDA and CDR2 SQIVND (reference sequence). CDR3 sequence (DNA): TGTGCCAGTAGTCATTGGGTACAGGGCTTCGCGCGTGACAATCAGCCCCAGCATTTT. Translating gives CASSHWVQGFARDNQPQHF.

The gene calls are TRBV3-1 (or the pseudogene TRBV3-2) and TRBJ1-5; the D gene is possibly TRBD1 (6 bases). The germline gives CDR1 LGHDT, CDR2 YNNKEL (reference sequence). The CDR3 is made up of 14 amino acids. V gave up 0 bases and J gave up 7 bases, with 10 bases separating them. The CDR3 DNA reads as TGTGCCAGCAGCCAAGATAGGGGGGGACAGCCCCAGCATTTT. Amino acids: CASSQDRGGQPQHF.